This T cell receptor beta chain originates from a study of cytomegalovirus exposure and HLA in healthy donors. This clone was detected once. Measured with immunoSEQ multiplex PCR; TCRdb has only the in-frame clones, and not every one. Of roughly 48,000 clones in the sample, approximately 95% were seen once. This CDR3 is 15 amino acids long. Germline V gene data show CDR1 as SGHRS and CDR2 as YFSETQ. The V gene end was trimmed by 4 bases and the J gene end by 5 bases; junction bases not matched to a gene: 8. Material: PBMCs. The sequence derives from a woman aged 18-29 years in good health and CMV-seropositive. The chain is built from TRBV5-1 and TRBJ1-2, with 10 nucleotides matching TRBD1. The CDR3 here is CASSPNAGQGYGYTF. The CDR3 DNA is TGCGCCAGCAGCCCAAACGCGGGACAGGGGTATGGCTACACCTTC.